Shown below are 3 T cell receptor beta chains from a single sample sequenced in a study of radiotherapy plus CTLA-4 blockade in lung cancer. Using immunoSEQ multiplex PCR, the repertoire was profiled, and TCRdb retains in-frame clones only, with some absent. Of about 38,000 clones listed, 60% to 75% are singletons. The specimen comprised peripheral blood, sampled from a patient treated with radiotherapy plus ipilimumab. All receptors come from a human donor with non-small cell lung cancer who had stable disease on radiotherapy plus ipilimumab.

The CDR3 loop is CASRGENRGYYGYTF. The CDR3 DNA follows: TGTGCCAGCAGGGGGGAGAACAGGGGATACTATGGCTACACCTTC. The chain carries TRBV2 and TRBJ1-2, with TRBD1 identical over 7 bases. Trimming at V came to 6 bases and at J to 3 bases, leaving 10 bases not matched to a gene. There are 15 residues in the CDR3. Germline CDR1 and CDR2: SNHLY and FYNNEI.

V is TRBV6-6 and J is TRBJ1-1, with a tentative D call TRBD1 (6 bases). The V gene lost 7 bases and the J gene lost 4 bases, with 13 bases spanning the gap. CDR1 is MNHNY, CDR2 SVGAGI, per germline (reference sequence). CDR3 size: 13 residues. CDR3 sequence reads: CASNIGTSTEAFF. DNA of the CDR3: TGTGCCAGCAATATAGGGACATCCACTGAAGCTTTCTTT.

The chain combines TRBV6-5 with TRBJ2-3; D might be TRBD1 (6 bases). The germline CDR1 and CDR2 sequences are MNHEY and SVGAGI. The ends were cut back, 6 bases at V and 4 bases at J, with 14 bases in the middle. The CDR3 sequence is 14 residues long. The DNA for the CDR3 is TGTGCCAGCAGCCCCCGGACAGTCCCAGATACGCAGTATTTT. It encodes CASSPRTVPDTQYF.